The rows below give T cell receptor beta chains drawn from one sample of a study of blood T cell repertoires in COVID-19. Sequencing used immunoSEQ multiplex PCR; TCRdb keeps in-frame clones, though not all of them. The table shows over 200,000 clones, with 75% to 90% occurring only once. The sample comprised peripheral blood. The receptors stem from a man aged 25 to 45 with COVID-19, enrolled during active disease. Each CDR3 is given with its conserved first and last residue. D genes are given only for firm matches. Size tells how often a clone was seen (once, few, many) or the class of an expanded clone, and some rows leave it out.

NA,TRBJ2-6,TRBD1,TRBV27,CASSHGTALGSGANVLTF,TGTGCCAGCAGCCATGGGACAGCCCTGGGTTCTGGGGCCAACGTCCTGACTTTC
once,TRBJ2-7,TRBD2,TRBV4-1,CASSQEAPSGASSSYEQYF,TGCGCCAGCAGCCAAGAAGCGCCTAGCGGGGCTTCGAGCTCCTACGAGCAGTACTTC
NA,TRBJ2-7,TRBD1,TRBV28,CASSFAGTGIHEQYF,TGTGCCAGCAGTTTTGCCGGGACAGGGATCCACGAGCAGTACTTC
NA,TRBJ2-7,TRBD2,TRBV7-9,CASSLGLGGGYYEQYF,TGTGCCAGCAGCTTAGGGCTGGGCGGGGGTTACTACGAGCAGTACTTC
once,TRBJ2-5,NA,TRBV28,CASSPGGQETQYF,TGTGCCAGCAGTCCCGGCGGCCAAGAGACCCAGTACTTC
NA,TRBJ2-1,TRBD2,TRBV2,CASRATSGGRNEQFF,TGTGCCAGCAGAGCCACTAGCGGGGGGAGGAATGAGCAGTTCTTC
NA,TRBJ1-3,TRBD1,TRBV7-2,CASSFTAGGGNTIYF,TGTGCCAGCAGTTTTACCGCAGGGGGCGGAAACACCATATATTTT
NA,TRBJ1-2,NA,TRBV6-1,CASSEDGGGSPSYGYTF,TGTGCCAGCAGTGAAGACGGAGGAGGCAGCCCTAGCTATGGCTACACCTTC
NA,TRBJ2-7,NA,TRBV12-5,CASGLKGAGISYEQYF,TGTGCTAGTGGTTTGAAAGGGGCAGGAATTAGCTACGAGCAGTACTTC
few,TRBJ2-7,TRBD2,TRBV7-8,CASSLVVTPAGGHEQYF,TGTGCCAGCAGCTTAGTGGTGACACCCGCGGGGGGCCACGAGCAGTACTTC
NA,TRBJ1-3,TRBD1,TRBV6-5,CASSPGGASGNTIYF,TGTGCCAGCAGTCCAGGGGGCGCGTCAGGAAACACCATATATTTT